This T cell receptor (beta chain) was found in a study of T cells after yellow fever vaccination. TCRdb independently ran MiXCR on the 5' RACE reads; one entry per CDR3 protein. The repertoire includes some 390,000 distinct CDR3 sequences, approximately 18% of them detected once, and roughly a sixth sits in the top ten. Trimming removed 0 bases from V and 7 bases from J, with 18 bases in between. The CDR3 totals 16 residues. Germline loops: CDR1 MNHEY, CDR2 SVGAGI. The material sequenced was PBMCs, taken before the yellow fever booster vaccination. The TCR was taken from a man between 18 and 29 years old who received the YFV17D yellow fever vaccine. The chain uses TRBV6-5 and TRBJ1-2; possible D gene TRBD1, 6 bases. The DNA of the CDR3 is TGTGCCAGCAGTTACTCGAGGGACACGATAGACCTTGGCTACACCTTC. Translated: CASSYSRDTIDLGYTF.